The rows below give T cell receptor beta chains drawn from one sample of a study of radiotherapy plus CTLA-4 blockade in lung cancer. The data were produced by immunoSEQ multiplex PCR, yet TCRdb's version contains in-frame clones alone and is incomplete. The data show 50,000 to 65,000 clones, more than 60% seen once. The sample here was peripheral blood, taken from a patient treated with radiotherapy plus ipilimumab. These receptors were taken from a human donor with non-small cell lung cancer who had a partial response to radiotherapy plus ipilimumab. Both conserved end residues are part of each CDR3. D genes are given only for firm matches. Only part of the rows carry a size: once, few, many, or a class if the clone is expanded.

cdr3_nt,cdr3_aa,d_call,v_call,clone_size,j_call
TGTGCCAGCAGCCTCTGGACAGGGGGTTACGAGCAGTACTTC,CASSLWTGGYEQYF,TRBD1,TRBV14,once,TRBJ2-7
TGTGCCAGCAGTTATCGGGGGGGCTTCGGGGAGCTGTTTTTT,CASSYRGGFGELFF,TRBD2,TRBV6-1,few,TRBJ2-2
TGTGCCAGCAGTTTACAAAGGGGTTTCTACAATGAGCAGTTCTTC,CASSLQRGFYNEQFF,NA,TRBV27,NA,TRBJ2-1
TGTGCCAGCAGCCAACAGGGACCCGGGGAGCTGTTTTTT,CASSQQGPGELFF,NA,TRBV6-5,NA,TRBJ2-2
TGTGCCAGCAGTCTAGACCTAGGAAATCAGCCCCAGCATTTT,CASSLDLGNQPQHF,NA,TRBV27,NA,TRBJ1-5
TGTGCCAGCAGCCTGGGGACAGGTCGAGATACGCAGTATTTT,CASSLGTGRDTQYF,TRBD1,TRBV7-3,NA,TRBJ2-3
TGTGCAGGGGGTGCCGGCGGTCGCGAGCAGTACTTC,CAGGAGGREQYF,NA,TRBV5-4,few,TRBJ2-7
TGTGCCAGCAGTGGCGGGACAGGGGTCTCCTACGAGCAGTACTTC,CASSGGTGVSYEQYF,TRBD1,TRBV6-1,NA,TRBJ2-7
TGTGCCAGCAGCTTGGTACAGATGAACACTGAAGCTTTCTTT,CASSLVQMNTEAFF,NA,TRBV5-5,NA,TRBJ1-1
TGTGCCAGTAGTATACTTCAGGGAGGTGGCTACACCTTC,CASSILQGGGYTF,NA,TRBV19,NA,TRBJ1-2
TGTGCCAGCAGCCCAAGCTTCCAAGAGACCCAGTACTTC,CASSPSFQETQYF,NA,TRBV5-6,NA,TRBJ2-5
TGTGCCTGGAGTTTGAGGCTTTGGGACACCATATATTTT,CAWSLRLWDTIYF,NA,TRBV30,NA,TRBJ1-3
TGTGCCAGCAGGTGGCAGTACCAAGAGACCCAGTACTTC,CASRWQYQETQYF,NA,TRBV2,NA,TRBJ2-5
TGCGCCAGCAGCCAAGAACCTAGCTCCTACAATGAGCAGTTCTTC,CASSQEPSSYNEQFF,NA,TRBV4-3,NA,TRBJ2-1
TGTGCCAGCAGTCCTGGGACTACTAGCACAGATACGCAGTATTTT,CASSPGTTSTDTQYF,TRBD2,TRBV28,few,TRBJ2-3
TGTGCCAGCGCAGGGGGCGCCTTCTATGGCTACACCTTC,CASAGGAFYGYTF,TRBD1,TRBV6-1,NA,TRBJ1-2
TGTGCCAGCAGCTTAGTAGCGGGGGGGCCCGCAGATACGCAGTATTTT,CASSLVAGGPADTQYF,TRBD2,TRBV7-9,NA,TRBJ2-3
TGTGCCGCCCAGCGGGGGAATAATTCACCCCTCCACTTT,CAAQRGNNSPLHF,NA,TRBV6-5,NA,TRBJ1-6
TGCGCCAGCAGCCCCGGACAGAAGGGAAACACCATATATTTT,CASSPGQKGNTIYF,NA,TRBV5-1,NA,TRBJ1-3
TGTGCCAGCTCACCTTTCTTTTCGGGACAGGGTATCGATGAGCAGTTCTTC,CASSPFFSGQGIDEQFF,TRBD1,TRBV18,NA,TRBJ2-1
TGCGCCAGCAGAGCTAGCGGGGGCTACAATGAGCAGTTCTTC,CASRASGGYNEQFF,TRBD2,TRBV5-1,few,TRBJ2-1
TGTGCCTGGAGGGATAAGACAGGGCGGGGCGGGGAGCTGTTTTTT,CAWRDKTGRGGELFF,NA,TRBV30,NA,TRBJ2-2
TGTGCCAGTAGTGGGACAGGGTACTATGGCTACACCTTC,CASSGTGYYGYTF,TRBD1,TRBV19,NA,TRBJ1-2
TGTGCCAGTAGTATAGCTCGGTTGGGACAGGGGTTCGGCAATCAGCCCCAGCATTTT,CASSIARLGQGFGNQPQHF,TRBD1,TRBV19,NA,TRBJ1-5
TGTGCCAGCAGGGACTCAGATCAAGAGACCCAGTACTTC,CASRDSDQETQYF,NA,TRBV6-6,NA,TRBJ2-5
TGCGCCAGCAGCCCACGGACAGGGAGAAGCACAGATACGCAGTATTTT,CASSPRTGRSTDTQYF,TRBD1,TRBV5-1,NA,TRBJ2-3
TGTGCCAGCAGTAACGCAGGGTCTGGAAACACCATATATTTT,CASSNAGSGNTIYF,NA,TRBV6-5,NA,TRBJ1-3
TGCGCCAGCAGCCAGACCTGGACAGGGGCCTACGAGCAGTACTTC,CASSQTWTGAYEQYF,TRBD1,TRBV4-1,NA,TRBJ2-7
TGTGCCAGCAGTTTATACGGAGCCTACAATGAGCAGTTCTTC,CASSLYGAYNEQFF,NA,TRBV27,NA,TRBJ2-1
TGTGCCAGCACGAACAGGGCCCACGAGCAGTACTTC,CASTNRAHEQYF,NA,TRBV6-1,NA,TRBJ2-7
TGTGCCAGCACCCTGTTGGGAGGGGCGTCCTACGAGCAGTACTTC,CASTLLGGASYEQYF,TRBD2,TRBV28,NA,TRBJ2-7